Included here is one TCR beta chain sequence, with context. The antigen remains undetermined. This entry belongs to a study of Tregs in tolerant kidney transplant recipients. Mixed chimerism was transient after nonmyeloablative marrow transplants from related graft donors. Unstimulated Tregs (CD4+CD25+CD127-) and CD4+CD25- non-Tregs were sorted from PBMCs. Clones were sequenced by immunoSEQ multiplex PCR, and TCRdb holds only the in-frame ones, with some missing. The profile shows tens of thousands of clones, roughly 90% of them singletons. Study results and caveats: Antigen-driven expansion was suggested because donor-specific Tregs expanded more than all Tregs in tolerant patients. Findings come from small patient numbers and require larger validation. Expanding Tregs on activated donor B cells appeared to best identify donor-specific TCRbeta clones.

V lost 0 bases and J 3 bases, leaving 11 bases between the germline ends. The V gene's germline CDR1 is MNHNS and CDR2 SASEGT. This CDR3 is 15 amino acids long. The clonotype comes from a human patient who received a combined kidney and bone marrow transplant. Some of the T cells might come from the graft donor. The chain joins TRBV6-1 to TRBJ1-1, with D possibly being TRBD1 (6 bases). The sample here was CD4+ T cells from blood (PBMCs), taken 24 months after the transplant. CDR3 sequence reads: CASSEASSGDTEAFF. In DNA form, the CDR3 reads TGTGCCAGCAGTGAAGCCTCGTCAGGGGACACTGAAGCTTTCTTT.